This T cell receptor beta chain was observed in a study of shared clonotypes between healthy human individuals. A word on this clone: Its specificity is not known.

Authors' methods: In the immunoSEQ data, sequences were junction-only and lacked quality scores, so filtering differed. The assay was immunoSEQ multiplex PCR, and TCRdb's table has in-frame clones only and misses some. V and J calls plus clone size are reproduced from that table; the DNA served to infer D and trimming. The table lists more than 2 million clones, nearly 97% of them singletons, with over 0.1% in the top ten. Researchers partitioned CD4+ cells into CD45RA+ naive and CD45RA-negative memory subsets. V shed 2 bases and J 4 bases; nucleotides not matched to a gene: 4. The CDR3 runs to 14 residues. CDR1 SGHNT and CDR2 YENEEA come from the germline V gene. Findings and limits, study-wide: Rarefaction exposed incomplete sorted-subset sequencing despite large depth. An anticipated effect of sequencing depth on clonotype sharing among donors was recognized.

This receptor was identified in a man aged 18-30 years in good health. Sequenced input: naive CD4+ T cells sorted from blood. Subset denoted: CD45RA+ positively selected. The chain recombines TRBV11-3 with TRBJ2-5; 7 nucleotides line up with TRBD1. This CDR3 reads CASSLSTGTETQYF. DNA of the CDR3: TGTGCCAGCAGCTTATCGACAGGGACAGAGACCCAGTACTTC.